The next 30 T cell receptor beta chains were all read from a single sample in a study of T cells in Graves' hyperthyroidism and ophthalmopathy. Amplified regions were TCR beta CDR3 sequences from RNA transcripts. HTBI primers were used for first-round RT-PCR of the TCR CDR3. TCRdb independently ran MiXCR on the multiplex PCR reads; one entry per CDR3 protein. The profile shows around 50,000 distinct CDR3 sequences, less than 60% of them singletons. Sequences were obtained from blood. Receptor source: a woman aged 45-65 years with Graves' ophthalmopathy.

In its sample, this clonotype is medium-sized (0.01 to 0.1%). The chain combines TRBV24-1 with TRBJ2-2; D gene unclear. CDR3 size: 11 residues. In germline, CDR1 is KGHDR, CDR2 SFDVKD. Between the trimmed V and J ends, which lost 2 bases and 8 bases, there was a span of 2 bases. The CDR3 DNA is TGTGCCACCAGTGATTCAGGGGAGCTGTTTTTT. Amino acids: CATSDSGELFF.

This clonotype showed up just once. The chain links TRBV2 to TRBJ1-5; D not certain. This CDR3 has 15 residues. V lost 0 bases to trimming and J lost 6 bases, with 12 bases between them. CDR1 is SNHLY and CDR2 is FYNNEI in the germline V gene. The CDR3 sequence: CASSEAGRVGQPQHF. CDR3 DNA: TGTGCCAGCAGTGAAGCGGGGAGAGTGGGTCAGCCCCAGCATTTT. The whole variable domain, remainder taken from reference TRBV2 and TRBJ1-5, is EPEVTQTPSHQVTQMGQEVILRCVPISNHLYFYWYRQILGQKVEFLVSFYNNEISEKSEIFDDQFSVERPDGSNFTLKIRSTKLEDSAMYFCASSEAGRVGQPQHFGDGTRLSIL.

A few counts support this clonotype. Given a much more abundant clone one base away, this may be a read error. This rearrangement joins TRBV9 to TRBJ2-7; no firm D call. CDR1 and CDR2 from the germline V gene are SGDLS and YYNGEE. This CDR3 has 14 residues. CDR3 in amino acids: CTSSPWATAYEQYF. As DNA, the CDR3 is TGTACCAGCAGCCCCTGGGCGACCGCCTACGAGCAGTACTTC.

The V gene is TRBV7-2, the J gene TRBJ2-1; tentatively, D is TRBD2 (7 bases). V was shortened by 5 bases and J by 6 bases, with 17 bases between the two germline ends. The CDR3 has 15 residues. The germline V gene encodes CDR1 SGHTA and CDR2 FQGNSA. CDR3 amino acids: CASSPSGTRTNEQFF. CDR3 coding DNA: TGTGCCAGCAGCCCAAGCGGGACAAGGACCAATGAGCAGTTCTTC.

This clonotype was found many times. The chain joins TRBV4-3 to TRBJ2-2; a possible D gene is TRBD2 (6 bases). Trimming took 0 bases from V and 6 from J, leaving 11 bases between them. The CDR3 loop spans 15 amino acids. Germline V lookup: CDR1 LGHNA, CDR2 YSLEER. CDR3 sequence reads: CASSQDRAGSGELFF. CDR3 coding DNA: TGCGCCAGCAGCCAAGACAGGGCGGGATCCGGGGAGCTGTTTTTT.

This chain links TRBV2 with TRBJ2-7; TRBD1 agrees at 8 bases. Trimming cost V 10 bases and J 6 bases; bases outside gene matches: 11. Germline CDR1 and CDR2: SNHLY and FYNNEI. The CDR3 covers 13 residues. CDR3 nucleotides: TGTGCCACGTCCGGGACAGGCTTATCCGAGCAGTACTTC. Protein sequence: CATSGTGLSEQYF.

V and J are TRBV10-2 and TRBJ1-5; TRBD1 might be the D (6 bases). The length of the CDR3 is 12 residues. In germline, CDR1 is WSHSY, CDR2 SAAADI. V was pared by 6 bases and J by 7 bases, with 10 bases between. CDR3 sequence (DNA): TGCGCCAGCAGCCCACAGGGACAGCCCCAGCATTTT. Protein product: CASSPQGQPQHF.

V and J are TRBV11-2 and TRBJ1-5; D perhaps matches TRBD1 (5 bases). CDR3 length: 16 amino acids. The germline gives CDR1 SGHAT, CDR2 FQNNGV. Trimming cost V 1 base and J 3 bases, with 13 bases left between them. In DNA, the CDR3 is TGTGCCAGCAGCTTAGTGGCGGGGGAGTACAATCAGCCCCAGCATTTT. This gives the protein CASSLVAGEYNQPQHF.

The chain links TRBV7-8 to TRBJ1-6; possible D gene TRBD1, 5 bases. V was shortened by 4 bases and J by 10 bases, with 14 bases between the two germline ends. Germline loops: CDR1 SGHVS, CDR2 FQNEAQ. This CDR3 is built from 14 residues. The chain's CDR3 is CASSYPGRNSPLHF. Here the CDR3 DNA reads TGTGCCAGCAGCTATCCAGGGCGTAACTCACCCCTCCACTTT. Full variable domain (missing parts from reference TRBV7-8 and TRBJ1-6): GAGVSQSPRYKVAKRGQDVALRCDPISGHVSLFWYQQALGQGPEFLTYFQNEAQLDKSGLPSDRFFAERPEGSVSTLKIQRTQQEDSAVYLCASSYPGRNSPLHFGNGTRLTVT.

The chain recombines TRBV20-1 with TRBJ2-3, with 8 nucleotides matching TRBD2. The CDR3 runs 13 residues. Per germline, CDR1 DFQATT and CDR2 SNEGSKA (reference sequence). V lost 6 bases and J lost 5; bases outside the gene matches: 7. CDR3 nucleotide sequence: TGCAGTGCCCTCTATCTAGCGGGAGATACGCAGTATTTT. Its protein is CSALYLAGDTQYF.

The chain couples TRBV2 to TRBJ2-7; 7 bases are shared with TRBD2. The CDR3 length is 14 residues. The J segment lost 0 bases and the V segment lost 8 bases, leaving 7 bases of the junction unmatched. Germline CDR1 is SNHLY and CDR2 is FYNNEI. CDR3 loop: CASGPSGFSYEQYF. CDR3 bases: TGTGCCAGCGGTCCTAGCGGATTCTCCTACGAGCAGTACTTC. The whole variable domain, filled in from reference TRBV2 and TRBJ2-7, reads EPEVTQTPSHQVTQMGQEVILRCVPISNHLYFYWYRQILGQKVEFLVSFYNNEISEKSEIFDDQFSVERPDGSNFTLKIRSTKLEDSAMYFCASGPSGFSYEQYFGPGTRLTVT.

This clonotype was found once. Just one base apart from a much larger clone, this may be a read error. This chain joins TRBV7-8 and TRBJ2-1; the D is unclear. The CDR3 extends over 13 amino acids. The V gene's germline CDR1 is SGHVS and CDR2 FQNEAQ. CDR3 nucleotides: TGTGCCAGCAGTTCACAATCCTGCAATGAGCAGTTCTTC. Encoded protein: CASSSQSCNEQFF.

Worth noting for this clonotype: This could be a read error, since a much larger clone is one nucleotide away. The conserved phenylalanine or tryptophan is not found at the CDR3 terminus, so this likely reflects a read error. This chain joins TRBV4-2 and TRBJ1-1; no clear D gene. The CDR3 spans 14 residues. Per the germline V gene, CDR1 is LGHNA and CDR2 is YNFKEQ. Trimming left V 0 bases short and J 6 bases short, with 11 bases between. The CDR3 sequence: CASSQEGRRAEAFC. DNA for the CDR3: TGTGCCAGCAGCCAAGAAGGGAGGAGGGCTGAAGCTTTCTGT.

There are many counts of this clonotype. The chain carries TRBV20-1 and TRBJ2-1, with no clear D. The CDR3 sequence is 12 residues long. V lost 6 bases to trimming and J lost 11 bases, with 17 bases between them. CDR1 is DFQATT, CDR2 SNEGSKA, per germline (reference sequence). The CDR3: CSATDESNKQFF. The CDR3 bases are TGCAGTGCCACCGACGAAAGCAACAAGCAGTTCTTC.

Here the CDR3 DNA reads TGCAGTGCTAGAGATCGTCGACAGGGCTGGAGCAATCAGCCCCAGCATTTT. Its translation is CSARDRRQGWSNQPQHF. The chain joins TRBV20-1 to TRBJ1-5, with 7 bases fitting TRBD1. Germline CDR1 reads DFQATT; CDR2 reads SNEGSKA (reference sequence). V shed 0 bases and J 1 base; nucleotides not matched to a gene: 9. There are 17 residues in the CDR3.

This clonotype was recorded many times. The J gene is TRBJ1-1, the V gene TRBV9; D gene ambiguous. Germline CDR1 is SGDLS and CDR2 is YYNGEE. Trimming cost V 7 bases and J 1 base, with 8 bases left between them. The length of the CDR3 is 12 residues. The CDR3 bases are TGTGCCAGCGGACGGGAGAACACTGAAGCTTTCTTT. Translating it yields CASGRENTEAFF.

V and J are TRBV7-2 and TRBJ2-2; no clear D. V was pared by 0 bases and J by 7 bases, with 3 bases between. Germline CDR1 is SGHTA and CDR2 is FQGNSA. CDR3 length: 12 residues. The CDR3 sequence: CASSLASGELFF. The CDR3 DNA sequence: TGTGCCAGCAGCTTAGCTAGCGGGGAGCTGTTTTTT.

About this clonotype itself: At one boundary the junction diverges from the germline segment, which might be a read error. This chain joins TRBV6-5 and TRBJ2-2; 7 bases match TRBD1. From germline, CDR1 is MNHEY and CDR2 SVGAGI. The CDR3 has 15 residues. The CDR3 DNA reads TGTGCCAGCAGTAACAGACAGGGCTCCTACAATGAGCAGGTTTTT. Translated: CASSNRQGSYNEQVF.

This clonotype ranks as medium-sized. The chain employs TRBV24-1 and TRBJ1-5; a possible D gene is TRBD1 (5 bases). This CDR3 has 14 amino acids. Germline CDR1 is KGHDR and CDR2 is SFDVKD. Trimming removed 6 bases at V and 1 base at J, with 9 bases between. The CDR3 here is CATSSGLSNQPQHF. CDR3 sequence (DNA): TGTGCCACCAGTTCAGGGCTAAGCAATCAGCCCCAGCATTTT.

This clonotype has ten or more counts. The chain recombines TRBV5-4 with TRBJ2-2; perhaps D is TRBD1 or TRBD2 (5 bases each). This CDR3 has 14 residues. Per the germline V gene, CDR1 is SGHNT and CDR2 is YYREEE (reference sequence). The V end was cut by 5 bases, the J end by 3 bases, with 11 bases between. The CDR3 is CASREDMDTGELFF. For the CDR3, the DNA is TGTGCCAGCAGGGAGGACATGGACACCGGGGAGCTGTTTTTT. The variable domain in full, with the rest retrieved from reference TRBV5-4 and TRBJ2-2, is ETGVTQSPTHLIKTRGQQVTLRCSSQSGHNTVSWYQQALGQGPQFIFQYYREEENGRGNFPPRFSGLQFPNYSSELNVNALELDDSALYLCASREDMDTGELFFGEGSRLTVL.

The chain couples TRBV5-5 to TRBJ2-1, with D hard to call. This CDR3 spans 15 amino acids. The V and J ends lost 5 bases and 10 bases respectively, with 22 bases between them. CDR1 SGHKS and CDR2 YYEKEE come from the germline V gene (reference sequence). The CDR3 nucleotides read TGTGCCAGCAGGGATTTAACTACGCCAGGCAAGGAGCAGTTCTTC. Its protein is CASRDLTTPGKEQFF. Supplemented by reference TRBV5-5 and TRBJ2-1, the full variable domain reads DAGVTQSPTHLIKTRGQQVTLRCSPISGHKSVSWYQQVLGQGPQFIFQYYEKEERGRGNFPDRFSARQFPNYSSELNVNALLLGDSALYLCASRDLTTPGKEQFFGPGTRLTVL.

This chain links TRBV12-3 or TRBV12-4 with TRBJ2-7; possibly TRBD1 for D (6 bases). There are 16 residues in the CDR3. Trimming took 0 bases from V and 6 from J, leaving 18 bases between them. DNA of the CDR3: TGTGCCAGCAGTTTAGCGCATTTTACAGGGCCCCGCGAGCAGTACTTC. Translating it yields CASSLAHFTGPREQYF.

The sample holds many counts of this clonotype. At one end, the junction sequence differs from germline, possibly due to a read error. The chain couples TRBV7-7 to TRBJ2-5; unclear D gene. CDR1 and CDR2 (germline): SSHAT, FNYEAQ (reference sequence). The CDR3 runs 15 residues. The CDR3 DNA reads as TGTGCTAGCAGCTTAGGCGACGTTCAAGGGGAGACCCAGTACTTC. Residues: CASSLGDVQGETQYF.

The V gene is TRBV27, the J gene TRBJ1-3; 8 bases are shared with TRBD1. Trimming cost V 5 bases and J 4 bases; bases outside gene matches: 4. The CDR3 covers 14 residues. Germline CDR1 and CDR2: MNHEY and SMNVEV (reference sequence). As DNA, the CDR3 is TGTGCCAGCAGTCAGGGGGCACGAGGAAACACCATATATTTT. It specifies CASSQGARGNTIYF.

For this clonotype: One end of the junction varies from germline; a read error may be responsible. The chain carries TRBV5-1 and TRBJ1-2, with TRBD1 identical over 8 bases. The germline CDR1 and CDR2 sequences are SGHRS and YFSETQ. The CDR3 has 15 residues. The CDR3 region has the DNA TGCACCAGCAGCTCAGTGACAGGGGCGAGCTATGGCTACACCTTC. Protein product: CTSSSVTGASYGYTF. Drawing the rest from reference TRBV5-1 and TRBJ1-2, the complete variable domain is KAGVTQTPRYLIKTRGQQVTLSCSPISGHRSVSWYQQTPGQGLQFLFEYFSETQRNKGNFPGRFSGRQFSNSRSEMNVSTLELGDSALYLCTSSSVTGASYGYTFGSGTRLTVV.

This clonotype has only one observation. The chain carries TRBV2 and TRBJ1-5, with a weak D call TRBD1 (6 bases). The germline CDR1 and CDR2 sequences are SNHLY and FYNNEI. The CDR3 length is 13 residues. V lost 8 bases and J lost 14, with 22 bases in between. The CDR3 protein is CASLPRGQSYEHF. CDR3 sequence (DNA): TGTGCCAGCTTACCTCGGGGGCAGAGCTACGAGCATTTT. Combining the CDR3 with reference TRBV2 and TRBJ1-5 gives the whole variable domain EPEVTQTPSHQVTQMGQEVILRCVPISNHLYFYWYRQILGQKVEFLVSFYNNEISEKSEIFDDQFSVERPDGSNFTLKIRSTKLEDSAMYFCASLPRGQSYEHFGDGTRLSIL.

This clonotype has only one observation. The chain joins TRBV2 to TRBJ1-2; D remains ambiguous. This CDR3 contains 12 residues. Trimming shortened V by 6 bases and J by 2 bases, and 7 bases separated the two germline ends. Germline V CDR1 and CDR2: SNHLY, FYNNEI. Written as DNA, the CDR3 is TGTGCCAGCAGAGACGGAAACTATGGCTACACCTTC. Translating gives CASRDGNYGYTF.

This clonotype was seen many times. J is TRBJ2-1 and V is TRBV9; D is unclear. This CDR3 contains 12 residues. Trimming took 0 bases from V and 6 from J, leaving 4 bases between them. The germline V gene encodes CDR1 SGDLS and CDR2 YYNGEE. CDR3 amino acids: CASSVGFNEQFF. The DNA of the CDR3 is TGTGCCAGCAGCGTAGGTTTCAATGAGCAGTTCTTC. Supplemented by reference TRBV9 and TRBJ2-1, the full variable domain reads DSGVTQTPKHLITATGQRVTLRCSPRSGDLSVYWYQQSLDQGLQFLIQYYNGEERAKGNILERFSAQQFPDLHSELNLSSLELGDSALYFCASSVGFNEQFFGPGTRLTVL.

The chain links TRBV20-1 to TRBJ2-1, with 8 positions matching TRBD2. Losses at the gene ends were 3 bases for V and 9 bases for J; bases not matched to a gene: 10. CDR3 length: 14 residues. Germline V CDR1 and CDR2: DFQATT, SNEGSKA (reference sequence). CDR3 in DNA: TGCAGTGCTAGCGCGGGGTTAGCGGGAAGTGAGCAGTTCTTC. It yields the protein CSASAGLAGSEQFF.

This CDR3 is CASSEAGSADSGNNEQFF. The CDR3 nucleotides are TGTGCCAGCAGTGAAGCTGGATCGGCGGACTCTGGAAACAATGAGCAGTTCTTC. The chain recombines TRBV2 with TRBJ2-1; possible D gene TRBD2, 5 bases. Germline CDR1 is SNHLY and CDR2 is FYNNEI. The CDR3 length is 18 residues. Trimming stripped 0 bases from V and 5 bases from J, with 20 bases between.